This T cell receptor beta chain appears in the sequencing data of a study of cytomegalovirus exposure and HLA in healthy donors. This clone was observed once. V trimming: 5 bases; J trimming: 4 bases; junction bases outside the gene matches: 2. Germline CDR1 reads LGHNA; CDR2 reads YSLEER. This CDR3 region has 13 residues. The PCR employed 60 Vbeta primers together with 13 Jbeta primers. The assay was immunoSEQ multiplex PCR, and TCRdb's table has in-frame clones only and misses some. The top ten hold under 4.5% of the sample, which has some 150,000 clones, about 80% seen once. This chain uses TRBV4-3 with TRBJ2-7, with 10 positions matching TRBD1. The sequence was collected from a man in his forties in good health and CMV-seropositive. The specimen was PBMCs. DNA of the CDR3: TGCGCCAGCAGCGCGGGACAGGGGTACGAGCAGTACTTC. It translates to CASSAGQGYEQYF.